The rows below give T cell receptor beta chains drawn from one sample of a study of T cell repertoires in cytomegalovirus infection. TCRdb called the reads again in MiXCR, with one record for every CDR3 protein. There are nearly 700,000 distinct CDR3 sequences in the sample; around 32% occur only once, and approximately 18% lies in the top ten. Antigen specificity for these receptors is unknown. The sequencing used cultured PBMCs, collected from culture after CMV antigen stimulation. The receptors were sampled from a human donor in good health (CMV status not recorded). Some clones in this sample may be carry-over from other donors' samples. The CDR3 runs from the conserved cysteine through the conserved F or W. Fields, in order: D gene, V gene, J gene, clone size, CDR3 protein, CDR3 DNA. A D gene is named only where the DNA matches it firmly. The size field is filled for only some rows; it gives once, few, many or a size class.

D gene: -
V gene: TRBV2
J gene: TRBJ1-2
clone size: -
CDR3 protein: CASIETENYGYTF
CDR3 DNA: TGTGCCAGCATTGAAACAGAGAACTATGGCTACACCTTC

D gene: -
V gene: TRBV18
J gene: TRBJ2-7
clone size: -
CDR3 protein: CASSRWSTAEQYF
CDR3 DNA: TGTGCCAGCTCACGTTGGAGTACGGCCGAGCAGTACTTC

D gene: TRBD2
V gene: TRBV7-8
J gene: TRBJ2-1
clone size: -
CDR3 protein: CATAGGQIGKQFF
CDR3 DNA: TGTGCCACAGCGGGGGGGCAGATCGGAAAGCAGTTCTTC

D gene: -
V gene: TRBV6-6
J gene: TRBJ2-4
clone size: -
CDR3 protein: CASSYSRGRGDIQYF
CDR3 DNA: TGTGCCAGCAGTTACTCCAGGGGCCGGGGGGACATTCAGTACTTC

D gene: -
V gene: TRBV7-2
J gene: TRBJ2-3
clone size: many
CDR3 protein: CASSSPGLADTQYF
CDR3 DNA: TGTGCCAGCAGCTCCCCAGGGCTGGCAGATACGCAGTATTTT

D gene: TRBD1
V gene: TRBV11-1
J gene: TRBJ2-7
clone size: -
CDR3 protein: CASSRDRGLEEQYF
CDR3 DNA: TGTGCCAGCAGCCGGGACAGGGGCCTAGAGGAGCAGTACTTC

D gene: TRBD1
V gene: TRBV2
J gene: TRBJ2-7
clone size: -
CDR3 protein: CASRADRAYSYEQYF
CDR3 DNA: TGTGCCAGCAGGGCGGACAGGGCCTACTCCTACGAGCAGTACTTC

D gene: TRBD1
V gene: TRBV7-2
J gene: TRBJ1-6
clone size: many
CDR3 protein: CASSPGTVNSPLHF
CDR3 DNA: TGTGCCAGCAGCCCGGGGACAGTAAATTCACCCCTCCACTTT

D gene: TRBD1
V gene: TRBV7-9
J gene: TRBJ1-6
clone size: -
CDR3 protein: CASERTGSSPLHF
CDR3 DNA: TGTGCCAGCGAGAGGACAGGGAGTTCACCCCTCCACTTT

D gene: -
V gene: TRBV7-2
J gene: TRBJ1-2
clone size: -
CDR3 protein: CASSLVLGGGYTF
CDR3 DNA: TGTGCCAGCAGCTTAGTGTTGGGGGGAGGCTACACCTTC

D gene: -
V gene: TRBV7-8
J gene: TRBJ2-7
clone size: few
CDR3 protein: CASSTRTATYEQYF
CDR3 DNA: TGTGCCAGCAGCACCAGGACAGCCACCTACGAGCAGTACTTC

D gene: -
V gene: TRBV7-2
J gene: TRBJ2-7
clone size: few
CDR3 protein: CASSFPTGAYEQYF
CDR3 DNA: TGTGCCAGCAGCTTCCCGACAGGAGCCTACGAGCAGTACTTC

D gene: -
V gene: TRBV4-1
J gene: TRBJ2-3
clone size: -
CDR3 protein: CASSQEAAGTDTQYF
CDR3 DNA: TGCGCCAGCAGCCAAGAGGCGGCGGGCACAGATACGCAGTATTTT

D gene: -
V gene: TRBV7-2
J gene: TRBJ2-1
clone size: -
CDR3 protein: CASIVRGGLDEQFF
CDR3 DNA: TGTGCCAGCATCGTACGGGGCGGGTTGGATGAGCAGTTCTTC

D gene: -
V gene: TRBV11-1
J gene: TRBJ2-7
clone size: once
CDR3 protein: CASSMRDISYEQYF
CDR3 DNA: TGTGCCAGCAGCATGCGGGACATCTCCTACGAGCAGTACTTC

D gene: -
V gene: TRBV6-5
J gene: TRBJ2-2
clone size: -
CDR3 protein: CASSWTYTGTGELFF
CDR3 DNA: TGTGCCAGCAGTTGGACCTACACCGGCACCGGGGAGCTGTTTTTT

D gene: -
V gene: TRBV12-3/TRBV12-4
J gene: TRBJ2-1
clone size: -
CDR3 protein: CASSLRAYSYNEQFF
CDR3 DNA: TGTGCCAGCAGTTTAAGAGCTTACTCCTACAATGAGCAGTTCTTC

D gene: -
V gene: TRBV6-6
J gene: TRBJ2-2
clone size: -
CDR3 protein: CASSNHGYTGELFF
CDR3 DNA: TGTGCCAGCAGTAATCACGGATACACCGGGGAGCTGTTTTTT

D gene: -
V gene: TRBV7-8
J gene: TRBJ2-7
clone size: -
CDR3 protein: CASSLGLARAYEQYF
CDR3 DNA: TGTGCCAGCAGCTTAGGCTTGGCGAGGGCCTACGAGCAGTACTTC

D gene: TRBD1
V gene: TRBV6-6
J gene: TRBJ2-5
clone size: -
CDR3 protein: CASSYRGRFYETQYF
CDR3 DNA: TGTGCCAGCAGTTACAGGGGGCGCTTCTATGAGACCCAGTACTTC

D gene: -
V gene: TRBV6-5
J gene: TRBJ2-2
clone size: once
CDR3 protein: CAGATTGGYTGELFF
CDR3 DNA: TGTGCGGGAGCTACGACCGGGGGCTACACCGGGGAGCTGTTTTTT

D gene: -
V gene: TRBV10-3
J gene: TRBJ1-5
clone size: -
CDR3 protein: CAITPTAEQPQHF
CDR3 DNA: TGTGCCATCACCCCGACTGCGGAACAGCCCCAGCATTTT

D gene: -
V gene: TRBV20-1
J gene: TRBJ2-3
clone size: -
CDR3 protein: CSAWGLGTDTQYF
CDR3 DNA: TGCAGTGCTTGGGGCTTGGGTACAGATACGCAGTATTTT

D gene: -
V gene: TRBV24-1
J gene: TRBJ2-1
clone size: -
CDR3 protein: CATSDSIRASAHEQFF
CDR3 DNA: TGTGCCACCAGTGATAGTATCCGGGCTAGCGCCCATGAGCAGTTCTTC

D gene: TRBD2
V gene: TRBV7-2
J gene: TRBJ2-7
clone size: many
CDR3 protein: CASSALADYYEQYF
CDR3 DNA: TGTGCCAGCAGCGCTCTAGCGGACTACTACGAGCAGTACTTC

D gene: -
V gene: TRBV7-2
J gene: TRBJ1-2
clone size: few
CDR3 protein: CASSLDRLAENYGYTF
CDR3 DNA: TGTGCCAGCAGCCTAGACAGGTTGGCCGAAAACTATGGCTACACCTTC

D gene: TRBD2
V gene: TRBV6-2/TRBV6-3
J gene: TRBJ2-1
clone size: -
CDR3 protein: CATMGVAGVHNEQFF
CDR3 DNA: TGTGCCACCATGGGGGTGGCGGGAGTCCACAATGAGCAGTTCTTC

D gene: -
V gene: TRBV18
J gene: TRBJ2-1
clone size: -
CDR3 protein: CASSPSAVSYNEQFF
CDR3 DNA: TGTGCCAGCTCACCTTCGGCAGTATCCTACAATGAGCAGTTCTTC

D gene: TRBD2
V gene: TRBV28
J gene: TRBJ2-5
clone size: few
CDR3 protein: CASSPASGGLKAETQYF
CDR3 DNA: TGTGCCAGCAGTCCTGCTAGCGGGGGGCTTAAAGCGGAGACCCAGTACTTC

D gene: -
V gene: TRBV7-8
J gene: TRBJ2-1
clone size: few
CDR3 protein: CASRPAPGLPYNEQFF
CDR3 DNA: TGTGCCAGCAGACCAGCGCCGGGACTTCCGTACAATGAGCAGTTCTTC

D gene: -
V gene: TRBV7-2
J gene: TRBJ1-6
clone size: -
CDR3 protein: CASRTQSGGRSSPLHF
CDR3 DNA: TGTGCCAGCAGAACCCAATCCGGGGGAAGGAGTTCACCCCTCCACTTT

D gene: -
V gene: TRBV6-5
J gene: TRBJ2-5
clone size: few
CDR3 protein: CASSYSWAEETQYF
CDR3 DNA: TGTGCCAGCAGTTACTCGTGGGCAGAAGAGACCCAGTACTTC

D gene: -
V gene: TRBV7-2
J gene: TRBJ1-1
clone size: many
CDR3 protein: CASSSQSYTEAFF
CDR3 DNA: TGTGCCAGCAGCTCCCAGAGCTACACTGAAGCTTTCTTT

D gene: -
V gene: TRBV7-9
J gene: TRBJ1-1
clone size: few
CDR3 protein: CASSHGDTEAFF
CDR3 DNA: TGTGCCAGCAGTCACGGGGACACTGAAGCTTTCTTT

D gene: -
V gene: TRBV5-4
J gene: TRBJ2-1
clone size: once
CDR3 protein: CASGSPGRAPYNEQFF
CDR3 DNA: TGTGCCAGCGGCTCCCCGGGCAGGGCCCCCTACAATGAGCAGTTCTTC

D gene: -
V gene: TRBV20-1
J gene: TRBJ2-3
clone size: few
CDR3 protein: CSARDRRTDSTDTQYF
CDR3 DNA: TGCAGTGCTAGAGACCGCCGGACAGATAGCACAGATACGCAGTATTTT

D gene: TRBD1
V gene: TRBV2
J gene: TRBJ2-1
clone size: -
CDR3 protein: CASSLDRDGEQFF
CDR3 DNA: TGTGCCAGCAGCTTGGACAGGGACGGGGAGCAGTTCTTC

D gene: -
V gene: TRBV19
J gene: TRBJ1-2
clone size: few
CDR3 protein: CASSSEFMGDSNYGYTF
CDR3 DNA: TGTGCCAGTAGTTCGGAGTTCATGGGCGACAGTAACTATGGCTACACCTTC

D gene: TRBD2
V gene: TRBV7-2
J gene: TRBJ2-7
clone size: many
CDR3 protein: CASSLVGGRVGQYF
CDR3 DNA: TGTGCCAGCAGCTTAGTCGGCGGGAGAGTGGGGCAGTACTTC

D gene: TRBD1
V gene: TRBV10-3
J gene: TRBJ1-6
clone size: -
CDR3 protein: CAISDEDRVWNSPLHF
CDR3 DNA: TGTGCCATCAGTGACGAGGACAGGGTATGGAATTCACCCCTCCACTTT

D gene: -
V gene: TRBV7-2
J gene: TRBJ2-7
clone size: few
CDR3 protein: CASSLGPLGYEQYF
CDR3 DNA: TGTGCCAGCAGCTTAGGTCCGCTAGGCTACGAGCAGTACTTC

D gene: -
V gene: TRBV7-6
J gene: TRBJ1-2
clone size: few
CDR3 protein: CASSLVQGHGYTF
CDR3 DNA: TGTGCCAGCAGCTTAGTACAGGGTCATGGCTACACCTTC

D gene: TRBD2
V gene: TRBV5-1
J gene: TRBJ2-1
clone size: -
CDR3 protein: CASRAGLRWESSYNEQFF
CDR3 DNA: TGCGCCAGCAGAGCGGGGTTACGGTGGGAAAGCTCCTACAATGAGCAGTTCTTC

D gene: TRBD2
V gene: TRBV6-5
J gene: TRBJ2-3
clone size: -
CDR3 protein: CASSPGLAGVGPNTDTQYF
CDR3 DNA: TGTGCCAGCAGCCCAGGACTAGCGGGAGTCGGGCCCAACACAGATACGCAGTATTTT

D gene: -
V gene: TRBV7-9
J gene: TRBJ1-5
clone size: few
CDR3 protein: CASSGRLSNQPQHF
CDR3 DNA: TGTGCCAGCAGTGGACGGCTTAGCAATCAGCCCCAGCATTTT

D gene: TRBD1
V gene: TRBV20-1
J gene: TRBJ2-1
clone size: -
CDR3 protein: CSARVPGQEYNEQFF
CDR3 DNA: TGCAGTGCTAGGGTACCGGGACAGGAGTACAATGAGCAGTTCTTC

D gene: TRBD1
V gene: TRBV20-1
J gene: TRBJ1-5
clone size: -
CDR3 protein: CSAPDPTGLNQPQHF
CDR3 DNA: TGCAGTGCTCCAGACCCGACAGGGTTGAATCAGCCCCAGCATTTT

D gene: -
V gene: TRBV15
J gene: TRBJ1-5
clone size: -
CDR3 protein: CATSRVRGYNQPQHF
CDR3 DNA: TGTGCCACCAGCAGAGTCAGGGGATACAATCAGCCCCAGCATTTT

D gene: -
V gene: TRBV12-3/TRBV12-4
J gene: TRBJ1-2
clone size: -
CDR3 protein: CASSLWGARSRGYTF
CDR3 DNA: TGTGCCAGCAGTTTATGGGGGGCGCGCTCTCGAGGCTACACCTTC

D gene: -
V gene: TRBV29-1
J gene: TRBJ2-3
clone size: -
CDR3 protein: CSVVIGTDTQYF
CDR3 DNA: TGCAGCGTCGTCATCGGCACAGATACGCAGTATTTT

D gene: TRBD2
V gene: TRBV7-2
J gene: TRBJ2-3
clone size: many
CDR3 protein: CASRPTAGGPRDTQYF
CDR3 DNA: TGTGCCAGCAGACCCACAGCGGGGGGGCCGAGAGATACGCAGTATTTT

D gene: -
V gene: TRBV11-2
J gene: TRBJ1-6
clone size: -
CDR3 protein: CASRPTGSSYNSPLHF
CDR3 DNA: TGTGCCAGCAGACCTACAGGGAGCTCCTATAATTCACCCCTCCACTTT

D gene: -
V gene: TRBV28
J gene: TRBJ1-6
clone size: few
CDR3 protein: CASSLTQGNNSPLHF
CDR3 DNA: TGTGCCAGCAGTTTAACTCAGGGTAATAATTCACCCCTCCACTTT

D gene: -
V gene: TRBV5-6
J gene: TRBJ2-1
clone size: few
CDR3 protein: CASALQGTEQFF
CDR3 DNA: TGTGCCAGCGCCCTACAGGGCACTGAGCAGTTCTTC

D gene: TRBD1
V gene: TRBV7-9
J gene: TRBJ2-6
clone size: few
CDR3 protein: CASSFTGDGANVLTF
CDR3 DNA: TGTGCCAGCAGCTTCACAGGGGACGGGGCCAACGTCCTGACTTTC

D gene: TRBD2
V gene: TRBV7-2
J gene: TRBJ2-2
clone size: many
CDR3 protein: CASRAAGTNTGELFF
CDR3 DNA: TGTGCCAGCCGCGCAGCGGGGACTAACACCGGGGAGCTGTTTTTT